The 26 T cell receptor beta chains in this list originate from one sample, sequenced in a study of blood T cell repertoires in COVID-19. The protocol was immunoSEQ multiplex PCR, while the TCRdb copy is restricted to in-frame clones and leaves out a portion. The table shows 90,000 to 120,000 clones, with 85% to 90% occurring only once. Source material: peripheral blood. These receptors came from a human donor in a cohort sampled during active COVID-19.

The chain is built from TRBV28 and TRBJ1-5; D call uncertain. The CDR3 runs to 13 residues. V shed 1 base and J shed 8 bases, with 9 bases lying between them. Germline loops: CDR1 MDHEN, CDR2 SYDVKM. The CDR3 DNA reads as TGTGCCAGCAGTTTATCCAGGTCGGAGCCCCAGCATTTT. Its translation: CASSLSRSEPQHF. The whole variable domain, filled in from reference TRBV28 and TRBJ1-5, reads DVKVTQSSRYLVKRTGEKVFLECVQDMDHENMFWYRQDPGLGLRLIYFSYDVKMKEKGDIPEGYSVSREKKERFSLILESASTNQTSMYLCASSLSRSEPQHFGDGTRLSIL.

This clone turned up a few times. The chain couples TRBV18 to TRBJ1-5, with D tentatively TRBD1 (6 bases). V lost 2 bases, J lost 7 bases, and 18 bases lay in between. Germline V gene lookup returns CDR1 KGHSH and CDR2 LQKENI. This CDR3 is 16 amino acids long. The CDR3 spells CASSPGGPGQGQPQHF. The CDR3 region has the DNA TGTGCCAGCTCACCAGGGGGCCCGGGCCAGGGCCAGCCCCAGCATTTT.

The chain uses TRBV7-9 and TRBJ1-2; D call uncertain. V was clipped by 4 bases and J by 7 bases, with 13 bases between them. CDR3 length: 13 amino acids. From germline, CDR1 is SEHNR and CDR2 FQNEAQ (reference sequence). CDR3 DNA sequence: TGTGCCAGCAGCTCGAGTTCGTCGGTTGGCTACACCTTC. It is translated as CASSSSSSVGYTF.

CDR3 amino acids: CASRPGQGVGTQYF. CDR3 bases: TGTGCCAGCAGACCGGGACAGGGGGTGGGTACGCAGTATTTT. The chain recombines TRBV6-5 with TRBJ2-3; 11 nucleotides align to TRBD1. Germline V gene data show CDR1 as MNHEY and CDR2 as SVGAGI. The ends lost 6 bases at V and 8 bases at J; junction bases unmatched: 7. The CDR3 has 14 residues.

The rearrangement links TRBV6-1 to TRBJ1-5; D not certain. V shed 0 bases and J shed 2 bases, with 11 bases lying between them. CDR1 is MNHNS and CDR2 is SASEGT in the germline V gene. This CDR3 is built from 16 residues. CDR3 sequence reads: CASSEAGGLGNQPQHF. CDR3 nucleotides: TGTGCCAGCAGTGAAGCTGGCGGTCTTGGCAATCAGCCCCAGCATTTT.

The rearrangement joins TRBV6-2 or TRBV6-3 to TRBJ2-5; D ambiguous. Trimming removed 5 bases at V and 2 bases at J, with 15 bases between. The CDR3 extends over 15 amino acids. Germline loops: CDR1 MNHEY, CDR2 SVGEGT. The DNA for the CDR3 is TGTGCCAGCAGTCCCCCCCCTAGTATACAAGAGACCCAGTACTTC. It specifies CASSPPPSIQETQYF.

V gene TRBV28 combines with J gene TRBJ1-1; 9 bases are a match to TRBD1. The V and J ends lost 5 bases and 0 bases, in that order; junction bases with no gene match: 4. The germline CDR1 and CDR2 sequences are MDHEN and SYDVKM. The CDR3 consists of 15 residues. The CDR3 protein is CASSAQGALNTEAFF. For the CDR3, the DNA is TGTGCCAGCAGTGCACAGGGGGCTCTGAACACTGAAGCTTTCTTT.

The CDR3 DNA is TGCAGCGTTTGGGTGGGCGGGAGCAACTACAATGAGCAGTTCTTC. Encoded protein: CSVWVGGSNYNEQFF. The chain is built from TRBV29-1 and TRBJ2-1, with 7 bases matching TRBD2. The CDR3 extends over 15 amino acids. J was trimmed by 3 bases and V by 5 bases; bases with no gene match: 10. Germline V CDR1 and CDR2: SQVTM, ANQGSEA.

The rearrangement links TRBV9 to TRBJ1-5; D is possibly TRBD1 (5 bases). Looked up from germline, CDR1 is SGDLS and CDR2 is YYNGEE. The V end was cut by 0 bases, the J end by 4 bases, with 11 bases between. CDR3 length: 15 residues. The CDR3, as DNA: TGTGCCAGCAGCGTAGATGGCGACAGAAATCAGCCCCAGCATTTT. It specifies CASSVDGDRNQPQHF.

The V call is TRBV19, the J call TRBJ1-1; 8 positions match TRBD1. V gave up 9 bases and J gave up 6 bases; unmatched junction bases: 9. CDR3 size: 13 residues. Germline CDR1 is LNHDA and CDR2 is SQIVND (reference sequence). The CDR3 region has the DNA TGTGCCAGCCGTGGACAGGGCAACGCTGAAGCTTTCTTT. Amino acid sequence: CASRGQGNAEAFF.

The gene calls are TRBV5-1 and TRBJ1-1; D is possibly TRBD1 (6 bases). This CDR3 spans 15 amino acids. The germline V and J ends were trimmed by 4 bases and 0 bases, with 13 bases remaining between them. CDR1 and CDR2 from the germline V gene are SGHRS and YFSETQ. CDR3 nucleotides: TGCGCCAGCAGCGCTAACAGGGAATTGAACACTGAAGCTTTCTTT. Encoded protein: CASSANRELNTEAFF.

The genes are TRBV7-3 and TRBJ2-2; D not certain. This CDR3 is built from 16 residues. Trimming removed 1 base from V and 2 bases from J, with 11 bases in between. From germline, CDR1 is SGHTA and CDR2 FQGTGA. The CDR3 spells CASSLNPTQNTGELFF. In DNA form, the CDR3 reads TGTGCCAGCAGCTTAAACCCCACACAAAACACCGGGGAGCTGTTTTTT.

The chain carries TRBV29-1 and TRBJ2-1; 11 positions agree with TRBD2. Unmatched junction bases numbered 9, after V lost 2 bases and J lost 12 bases. Germline V lookup: CDR1 SQVTM, CDR2 ANQGSEA. The CDR3 runs to 14 residues. In DNA, the CDR3 is TGCAGCGTTGAACCGGGACTAGCGGAAATGGGGCAGTTCTTC. This gives the protein CSVEPGLAEMGQFF.

The chain combines TRBV4-2 with TRBJ2-3; possibly TRBD2 for D (5 bases). Germline V CDR1 and CDR2: LGHNA, YNFKEQ. CDR3 length: 19 amino acids. V lost 0 bases, J lost 1 base, and 20 bases lay in between. The CDR3 loop is CASSQDASSLALGTDTQYF. The CDR3 DNA follows: TGTGCCAGCAGCCAAGATGCCTCCTCGCTAGCTTTGGGCACAGATACGCAGTATTTT.

The chain links TRBV7-9 to TRBJ1-1; D remains ambiguous. The CDR3 sequence is 15 residues long. V lost 2 bases, J lost 1 base, and 11 bases lay in between. CDR1 SEHNR and CDR2 FQNEAQ come from the germline V gene (reference sequence). In DNA form, the CDR3 reads TGTGCCAGCAGCTTACCCCCGCCCGGGAACACTGAAGCTTTCTTT. It translates to CASSLPPPGNTEAFF.

This chain connects TRBV5-4 to TRBJ2-5; possible D gene TRBD1, 6 bases. This CDR3 has 13 residues. V was trimmed by 4 bases and J by 5 bases, leaving 12 bases between them. Per the germline V gene, CDR1 is SGHNT and CDR2 is YYREEE (reference sequence). As DNA, the CDR3 is TGTGCCAGCAGCCCCCTGGGGGCGGAGACCCAGTACTTC. It specifies CASSPLGAETQYF.

The chain joins TRBV10-3 to TRBJ2-7; the match to TRBD2 covers 7 bases. V was clipped by 11 bases and J by 4 bases; unmatched bases: 8. Germline V gene data show CDR1 as ENHRY and CDR2 as SYGVKD. This CDR3 is 12 amino acids long. The CDR3 spells CASWEGGYEQYF. The DNA for the CDR3 is TGTGCCTCCTGGGAGGGAGGTTACGAGCAGTACTTC.

This sequence joins TRBV5-5 and TRBJ2-7; 8 bases are a match to TRBD1. CDR1 SGHKS and CDR2 YYEKEE come from the germline V gene (reference sequence). The CDR3 runs to 16 residues. V dropped 4 bases and J dropped 0; count of bases not matched to a gene: 9. CDR3 in amino acids: CASSQDGQGFSYEQYF. DNA of the CDR3: TGTGCCAGCAGCCAGGACGGACAGGGCTTCTCCTACGAGCAGTACTTC.

The chain uses TRBV5-1 and TRBJ2-7; TRBD1 aligns across 8 bases. J lost 6 bases, V lost 4 bases, and 9 bases had no gene match. Germline-derived CDR1 and CDR2 are SGHRS and YFSETQ. This CDR3 is 14 amino acids long. The CDR3 bases are TGCGCCAGCAGCCTCGGACAGGGCCTACGCGAGCAGTACTTC. Protein product: CASSLGQGLREQYF.

The CDR3 DNA reads TGTGCCAGCAGCCTCCCGGGACAGGGGGCGAATACGCAGTATTTT. It codes for CASSLPGQGANTQYF. The genes are TRBV5-8 and TRBJ2-3; 12 nucleotides align to TRBD1. Per the germline V gene, CDR1 is SGHTS and CDR2 is YDEGEE. The CDR3 loop spans 15 amino acids. J gave up 7 bases and V 4 bases, and 7 bases lay outside the gene matches.

This clone was counted between two and nine times. The V and J genes are TRBV11-3 and TRBJ2-7; no clear D gene. Germline V lookup: CDR1 SGHNT, CDR2 YENEEA. The germline V and J ends were trimmed by 1 base and 6 bases, with 13 bases remaining between them. The CDR3 contains 14 residues. The CDR3 DNA sequence: TGTGCCAGCAGCTTAGCCGCGGCAGTCCGCGAGCAGTACTTC. It codes for CASSLAAAVREQYF.

The genes are TRBV2 and TRBJ2-3, with D perhaps TRBD2 (6 bases). This CDR3 has 14 residues. V lost 3 bases to trimming and J lost 3 bases, with 10 bases between them. The germline CDR1 and CDR2 sequences are SNHLY and FYNNEI. CDR3 nucleotide sequence: TGTGCCAGCAGTGATCGGACTATAACAGATACGCAGTATTTT. This sequence encodes CASSDRTITDTQYF.

The chain uses TRBV15 and TRBJ2-2; TRBD1 aligns across 7 bases. The CDR3 contains 15 residues. From germline, CDR1 is LNHNV and CDR2 YYDKDF (reference sequence). J lost 5 bases, V lost 4 bases, and 7 bases had no gene match. In DNA, the CDR3 is TGTGCCACCAGCACCGACAGGGTTCGAACCGGGGAGCTGTTTTTT. It codes for CATSTDRVRTGELFF.

The rearrangement joins TRBV9 to TRBJ1-6, with D possibly TRBD1 on 5 matching bases. From germline, CDR1 is SGDLS and CDR2 YYNGEE. The ends were cut back, 0 bases at V and 7 bases at J, with 8 bases in the middle. The CDR3 contains 14 residues. For the CDR3, the DNA is TGTGCCAGCAGCGTAGGGGGGGAAAATTCACCCCTCCACTTT. Its translation is CASSVGGENSPLHF.

CDR3 DNA sequence: TGTGCCAGCAGGACAGGGGAGGTGTCGTACATTCAGTACTTC. Protein product: CASRTGEVSYIQYF. J is TRBJ2-4 and V is TRBV6-6, with 8 bases that match TRBD1. Per the germline V gene, CDR1 is MNHNY and CDR2 is SVGAGI (reference sequence). This CDR3 has 14 amino acids. With 6 bases clipped from V and 8 bases from J, the junction kept 9 bases outside the gene matches.

The chain has TRBV3-1 (or the pseudogene TRBV3-2) and TRBJ2-3; TRBD1 is a possible D gene (6 bases). The ends were cut back, 1 base at V and 6 bases at J, with 14 bases in the middle. The CDR3 runs 15 residues. Germline V gene lookup returns CDR1 LGHDT and CDR2 YNNKEL (reference sequence). Written as DNA, the CDR3 is TGTGCCAGCAGCCAAGTCAGGGGAGCTTCTGATACGCAGTATTTT. Protein sequence: CASSQVRGASDTQYF.